The TCR beta chain described here comes from a study of T-cell memory formation after mild COVID-19 listed by TCRdb under 2021. For the study in its entirety: Most TCR sequence clusters were specific to one of the two donors. In a couple of donors, T-cell clones that expanded and contracted after mild COVID-19 were followed by sequencing TCRalpha and TCRbeta repertoires longitudinally. The cohort was made up of two young adult volunteers, one female and one male, who were previously healthy.

This clonotype was counted between two and nine times. The antigen this receptor binds is unknown. The record has no base qualities; no much larger clone is one base away. Overall study results and their limits: Only a couple of mild cases were covered in the study, and larger cohorts including severe cases with pre-infection samples were considered necessary. Whether the second-wave clones peaking on day 37 were SARS-CoV-2 specific was not confirmed. Contracting CD4+ clones were found mainly in CM and EM memory subsets, while CD8+ clones were enriched in EMRA. Some responding clones were detected in pre-infection memory, suggesting pre-existing cross-reactive memory T cells joined the SARS-CoV-2 response. Clones contracting from day 15 to 85 had balanced CD4/CD8 phenotypes, while a second wave expanding from day 15 to 37 was biased towards CD4+.

PBMCs were isolated by Ficoll-Paque density gradient centrifugation. The reads were generated on an Illumina NovaSeq 6000. Using 5'RACE with constant-segment primers, TCRalpha and TCRbeta cDNA libraries were constructed, with sample barcodes and unique molecular identifiers added in the process. Trizol reagent was used to extract RNA from every sample. Libraries were amplified in two PCR steps, with a second sample barcode and Illumina TruSeq adapters added in the second step. Sequencing of the libraries was done on an Illumina NovaSeq, producing 2 x 150 bp paired-end reads. Regarding the original processing steps: With migec v1.2.7, reads were demultiplexed and then collapsed into UMI-guided consensus sequences. Using mixcr v2.1.11, the UMI consensuses were aligned to TRA and TRB V and J templates and assembled into clonotypes. Expanded or contracted clonotypes were those called significant by both edgeR and NoisET, with noise models trained on biological replicates. For edgeR calls, a false discovery rate-adjusted p below 0.01 and a log2 fold-change threshold of 1 were applied. As an exploratory analysis of dynamics, max-normalized trajectories of the 1000 most abundant clonotypes were examined with PCA combined with hierarchical clustering. Each responding clone was given a CD4 or CD8 phenotype based on the CD4+ and CD8+ repertoires, which had been sequenced separately. TCRdb redid the processing of the public reads, applying fastp at Q25 and MiXCR, and retained in-frame beta chains. Rows matching on CDR3 protein sequence are summarized as one entry with the most common DNA and genes. The V and J calls, along with clone size, are taken from TCRdb and not from the paper's own processing. Recorded for this sample are about 280,000 distinct CDR3 sequences; approximately 8.4% of them occurred a single time. The ten largest clonotypes hold under 25% of the sample.

Compared with germline, V lacks 5 bases and J lacks 0 bases; bases without a gene match: 12. CDR3 length: 19 amino acids, cysteine to phenylalanine. Just the 57-base CDR3 DNA is kept, in frame starting at base 1. The germline V gene encodes CDR1 SGHTA and CDR2 FQGNSA. The sequence was collected from a man younger than 30 who had mild COVID-19 (a few samples of this study predate the infection). The sample titles of this study are shuffled in the database, so cell type and time point are left out; the donor was told from shared clones. The sample was PBMCs or a T cell subset sorted from them (not recorded which). The V and J segments used are TRBV7-2 and TRBJ2-3, and 12 bases in between align with TRBD2. The base sequence is TGTGCCAGCAGCCTCAGGGACTTTGGACTAGCGGGGAGCACAGATACGCAGTATTTT. Its coded protein is CASSLRDFGLAGSTDTQYF.